The rows below give T cell receptor beta chains drawn from one sample of a study of blood T cell repertoires in COVID-19. TCRdb's copy holds only in-frame clones and misses some; the assay was immunoSEQ multiplex PCR. The sample includes hundreds of thousands of clones, 81% of them seen just once. The sequencing sample was made of peripheral blood. Receptor source: an elderly woman with acute or convalescent COVID-19. The CDR3 runs from the conserved cysteine through the conserved F or W. The D gene is left open where the match is weak. Only some rows state a clone size, as once, few, many or a class for expanded clones.

v_call	d_call	j_call	clone_size	cdr3_aa	cdr3_nt
TRBV29-1	NA	TRBJ2-5	once	CSVKTGPGSQETQYF	TGCAGCGTGAAGACAGGCCCGGGGAGCCAAGAGACCCAGTACTTC
TRBV25-1	NA	TRBJ1-2	NA	CASSESGGNYGYTF	TGTGCCAGCAGTGAATCTGGGGGCAACTATGGCTACACCTTC
TRBV5-6	NA	TRBJ1-2	NA	CASSLNLRGEIYGYTF	TGTGCCAGCAGCTTGAATCTCCGGGGAGAGATCTATGGCTACACCTTC
TRBV28	NA	TRBJ2-5	NA	CASSLGGGGRETQYF	TGTGCCAGCAGTTTAGGAGGGGGGGGGAGAGAGACCCAGTACTTC
TRBV19	NA	TRBJ1-2	NA	CASKGGTNGWSRDGYTF	TGTGCCAGTAAGGGCGGCACAAACGGTTGGAGCAGGGATGGCTACACCTTC
TRBV27	NA	TRBJ2-7	NA	CASSLGGKTYEQYF	TGTGCCAGCAGTTTAGGGGGGAAGACCTACGAGCAGTACTTC
TRBV3-1/TRBV3-2	TRBD1	TRBJ2-5	NA	CASSRQGQETQYF	TGTGCCAGCAGCCGACAGGGGCAAGAGACCCAGTACTTC
TRBV5-6	TRBD1	TRBJ1-6	NA	CASSPGQGAYNSPLHF	TGTGCCAGCAGCCCAGGACAGGGGGCCTATAATTCACCCCTCCACTTT
TRBV6-6	TRBD1	TRBJ2-3	NA	CASRRTGSNTDTQYF	TGTGCCAGCAGGCGGACAGGGAGCAACACAGATACGCAGTATTTT
TRBV25-1	TRBD2	TRBJ2-1	NA	CASSEYPSGGNEQFF	TGTGCCAGCAGTGAATATCCTAGCGGAGGGAATGAGCAGTTCTTC
TRBV10-3	NA	TRBJ2-7	NA	CATAASYEQYF	TGTGCCACCGCGGCTTCCTACGAGCAGTACTTC
TRBV6-5	TRBD1	TRBJ1-2	NA	CASSYSAGTGYGYTF	TGTGCCAGCAGTTACTCGGCAGGGACAGGTTATGGCTACACCTTC
TRBV19	TRBD1	TRBJ1-5	few	CASSSRTGQPQHF	TGTGCCAGTAGTAGCCGGACAGGGCAGCCCCAGCATTTT
TRBV15	NA	TRBJ1-5	NA	CATSSGTPVQPQHF	TGTGCCACCAGCAGCGGGACACCCGTTCAGCCCCAGCATTTT
TRBV28	TRBD1	TRBJ1-1	once	CASSLNRGWTEAFF	TGTGCCAGCAGCCTTAACAGGGGTTGGACTGAAGCTTTCTTT
TRBV7-6	TRBD1	TRBJ2-5	NA	CASSPGGQGQETQYF	TGTGCCAGCAGCCCGGGGGGACAGGGACAAGAGACCCAGTACTTC
TRBV19	NA	TRBJ1-4	NA	CASSQSVATNEKLFF	TGTGCCAGTAGTCAGTCCGTTGCAACTAATGAAAAACTGTTTTTT
TRBV5-1	TRBD1	TRBJ2-1	NA	CASSSGQGRYDEQFF	TGCGCCAGCAGCTCGGGACAGGGGAGGTACGATGAGCAGTTCTTC
TRBV21-1	NA	TRBJ1-1	NA	CASSKEKGWKVNTEAFF	TGTGCCAGCAGCAAAGAAAAGGGGTGGAAAGTCAACACTGAAGCTTTCTTT
TRBV19	NA	TRBJ1-2	NA	CASSLRPGTFGYTF	TGTGCCAGTAGTCTTCGTCCCGGGACATTTGGCTACACCTTC
TRBV7-8	NA	TRBJ1-5	once	CASSLLHQPQHF	TGTGCCAGCAGCCTCCTCCATCAGCCCCAGCATTTT
TRBV6-6	TRBD1	TRBJ1-4	NA	CASSSPTGTGDEKLFF	TGTGCCAGCAGTTCTCCAACCGGGACAGGGGATGAAAAACTGTTTTTT
TRBV5-1	TRBD1	TRBJ2-3	NA	CASSLSGQGDTQYF	TGCGCCAGCAGCCTTTCGGGACAGGGAGATACGCAGTATTTT
TRBV19	TRBD1	TRBJ1-6	NA	CATSSASGGSPLHF	TGTGCCACATCTTCGGCGTCAGGGGGATCACCCCTCCACTTT
TRBV10-2	TRBD1	TRBJ2-7	NA	CASSEVGQGNEQYF	TGCGCCAGCAGTGAGGTAGGACAGGGGAACGAGCAGTACTTC
TRBV18	NA	TRBJ1-2	NA	CASSPTATETNYGYTF	TGTGCCAGCTCACCCACTGCGACGGAGACTAACTATGGCTACACCTTC
TRBV30	NA	TRBJ1-1	once	CAWSVQIRTEAFF	TGTGCCTGGAGTGTACAAATCCGAACTGAAGCTTTCTTT
TRBV3-1/TRBV3-2	TRBD1	TRBJ2-5	NA	CASSQDRVGGRETQYF	TGTGCCAGCAGCCAAGATCGAGTAGGGGGCAGGGAGACCCAGTACTTC
TRBV10-3	NA	TRBJ1-1	NA	CAISDMIRGNTEAFF	TGTGCCATCAGTGATATGATAAGGGGGAACACTGAAGCTTTCTTT
TRBV7-9	NA	TRBJ1-5	NA	CASSLASSNQPQHF	TGTGCCAGCAGCTTAGCAAGCAGCAATCAGCCCCAGCATTTT
TRBV28	TRBD1	TRBJ1-2	NA	CASRMGQAAGGYTF	TGTGCCAGCAGGATGGGACAGGCGGCGGGGGGCTACACCTTC
TRBV19	TRBD1	TRBJ1-6	NA	CASSSAGTGVSPLHF	TGTGCCAGTAGCTCGGCTGGGACAGGGGTTTCACCCCTCCACTTT
TRBV24-1	TRBD2	TRBJ2-2	NA	CATSQSGRSGNTGELFF	TGTGCCACCAGTCAAAGCGGGAGGAGTGGGAACACCGGGGAGCTGTTTTTT
TRBV5-1	TRBD1	TRBJ2-5	NA	CASSFRGQETQYF	TGCGCCAGCAGCTTCAGGGGGCAAGAGACCCAGTACTTC
TRBV18	TRBD1	TRBJ1-5	NA	CASSPSVGTGQGNQPQHF	TGTGCCAGCTCACCCAGCGTCGGGACGGGACAGGGGAATCAGCCCCAGCATTTT
TRBV7-3	NA	TRBJ2-2	NA	CASSNRGRGTGELFF	TGTGCCAGCAGCAACCGGGGTCGGGGCACCGGGGAGCTGTTTTTT
TRBV19	NA	TRBJ1-2	NA	CASRIDPADYGYTF	TGTGCCAGTAGGATAGATCCCGCAGACTATGGCTACACCTTC
TRBV28	NA	TRBJ1-6	NA	CASSLSGQTNSPLHF	TGTGCCAGCAGTTTAAGTGGCCAGACAAATTCACCCCTCCACTTT
TRBV2	NA	TRBJ2-5	NA	CASSEEADSSETQYF	TGTGCCAGCAGTGAAGAGGCGGACTCCTCAGAGACCCAGTACTTC